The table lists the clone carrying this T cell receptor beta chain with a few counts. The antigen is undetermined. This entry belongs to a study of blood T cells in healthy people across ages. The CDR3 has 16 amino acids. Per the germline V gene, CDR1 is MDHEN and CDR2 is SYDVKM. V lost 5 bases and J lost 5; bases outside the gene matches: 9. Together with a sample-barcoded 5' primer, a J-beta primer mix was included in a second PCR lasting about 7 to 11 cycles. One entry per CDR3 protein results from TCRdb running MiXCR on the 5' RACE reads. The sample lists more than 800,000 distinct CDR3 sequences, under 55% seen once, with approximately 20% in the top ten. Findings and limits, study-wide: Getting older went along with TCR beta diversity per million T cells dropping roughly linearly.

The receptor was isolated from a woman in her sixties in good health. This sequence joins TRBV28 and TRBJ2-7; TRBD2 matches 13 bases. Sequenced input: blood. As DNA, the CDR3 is TGTGCCAGCAGTCCAACGGGACTAGCGGGATACAACGAGCAGTACTTC. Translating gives CASSPTGLAGYNEQYF.